The clone carrying this TCR beta chain was counted many times. This sample is drawn from a study of identical twins. Via MiXCR, TCRdb re-called the 5' RACE reads, giving one row per CDR3 protein. The sample comprises a few hundred thousand distinct CDR3 sequences, about 12% of which are singletons, and around 7.2% rests with the top ten. These data also featured in a second study, about yellow fever vaccine responses in identical twins.

This sequence originates from a woman in her late teens or twenties in good health. Sequencing input: CD8+ T cells sorted from blood.

CDR3 residues: CASSPREGELFF. CDR3 sequence (DNA): TGTGCCAGCTCACCACGGGAAGGGGAGCTGTTTTTT. The J gene is TRBJ2-2, the V gene TRBV18; no clear D. V was pared by 1 base and J by 8 bases, with 5 bases between. Germline CDR1 is KGHSH and CDR2 is LQKENI. CDR3 length equals 12 residues.